This T cell receptor (beta chain) was observed in a study of early T cells in non-severe SARS-CoV-2 infection. About the research overall: The chains were unpaired, and the sequenced material was bulk RNA from unsorted whole blood. Findings of the study overall: VDJdb matching skewed toward anti-spike CD8 responses, missing private and CD4 specificities.

V was trimmed by 11 bases and J by 1 base, leaving 11 bases between them. Germline V gene lookup returns CDR1 SGHVS and CDR2 FQNEAQ. This CDR3 comprises 13 residues. This clonotype was observed at least ten times. Its matching antigen is unknown. As part of library construction, unique molecular identifiers were attached to individual cDNA molecules. TCRdb redid the calling of the 5' RACE reads with MiXCR, one entry per CDR3 protein. The table has approximately 97,000 distinct CDR3 sequences, over 10% seen once. The chain employs TRBV7-8 and TRBJ2-2; D tentatively fits TRBD1 or TRBD2 (5 bases each). The receptor was isolated from an adult who was a healthcare worker with PCR-confirmed SARS-CoV-2 infection or an uninfected control (not recorded which). The sample was whole blood. The CDR3 region has the DNA TGTGCCCGAGGGGAAGAGAACACCGGGGAGCTGTTTTTT. Its translation: CARGEENTGELFF.